This T cell receptor beta chain was identified in a study of cytomegalovirus exposure and HLA in healthy donors. Germline CDR1 and CDR2: SGHDT and YYEEEE. The CDR3 has 16 residues. After removal of 3 bases from V and 4 bases from J, the junction contained 6 bases not matched to a gene. Amplification used 60 Vbeta primers and 13 Jbeta primers. Using immunoSEQ multiplex PCR, the repertoire was profiled, and TCRdb retains in-frame clones only, with some absent. This sample has 130,000 to 150,000 clones; 74% occur once, and the top ten carry around 4.7%. The sample taken for sequencing was PBMCs. The chain joins TRBV5-6 to TRBJ2-3, with TRBD2 matching 12 bases. The clonotype comes from a man aged 18 to 29 in good health and CMV-seropositive. CDR3 sequence: CASSSRLAGEADTQYF. CDR3 nucleotide sequence: TGTGCCAGCAGCTCACGACTAGCGGGAGAGGCAGATACGCAGTATTTT.